Listed below are T cell receptor beta chains from one sample, sequenced in a study of blood T cell repertoires in COVID-19. Clones were read by immunoSEQ multiplex PCR, and TCRdb kept only the in-frame ones, dropping some. The sample records 150,000 to 180,000 clones, about 80% being singletons. The specimen sequenced was peripheral blood. The receptors come from a woman aged 55 to 70 with COVID-19, enrolled during active disease. CDR3s include the opening cysteine and the closing phenylalanine or tryptophan. A D gene is named only where the DNA matches it firmly. Expanded clones are given a class, and other clones once, few, many or no size at all.

D	V	J	size	CDR3	DNA
TRBD1	TRBV5-1	TRBJ2-2	-	CASSLAWTGGFRTGELFF	TGCGCCAGCAGCTTGGCCTGGACAGGGGGCTTCAGGACCGGGGAGCTGTTTTTT
TRBD2	TRBV7-2	TRBJ2-5	few	CASSFLLAGAYQGTQYF	TGTGCCAGCAGCTTTCTGCTAGCGGGGGCCTATCAGGGGACCCAGTACTTC
-	TRBV7-9	TRBJ1-1	-	CASSFLGRGRRTEAFF	TGTGCCAGCAGCTTCCTCGGGCGGGGGCGGAGGACTGAAGCTTTCTTT
TRBD1	TRBV30	TRBJ2-1	-	CAWLDRALYNEQFF	TGTGCCTGGCTAGACAGGGCCCTTTACAATGAGCAGTTCTTC
-	TRBV6-1	TRBJ2-7	-	CASSEIDRFERRGEQYF	TGTGCCAGCAGTGAAATCGATAGGTTTGAACGCCGGGGCGAGCAGTACTTC
-	TRBV10-3	TRBJ1-1	-	CAISDSGRENTEAFF	TGTGCCATCAGTGATTCCGGCCGGGAGAACACTGAAGCTTTCTTT
-	TRBV7-2	TRBJ2-7	-	CASSLGGVTYEQYF	TGTGCCAGCAGCTTAGGGGGAGTAACCTACGAGCAGTACTTC
-	TRBV19	TRBJ2-5	-	CASSIPPQETQYF	TGTGCCAGTAGTATCCCCCCTCAAGAGACCCAGTACTTC
-	TRBV5-8	TRBJ1-5	-	CASSLSQDSNQPQHF	TGTGCCAGCAGCTTGTCCCAGGATAGCAATCAGCCCCAGCATTTT
TRBD1	TRBV19	TRBJ2-6	-	CATLDRGAGANVLTF	TGTGCCACTCTCGACAGGGGTGCTGGGGCCAACGTCCTGACTTTC
TRBD2	TRBV19	TRBJ2-1	-	CASSIALAGNEQFF	TGTGCCAGTAGTATAGCGCTAGCGGGCAATGAGCAGTTCTTC
TRBD1	TRBV12-5	TRBJ1-5	-	CASGSSTGLSNQPQHF	TGTGCTAGTGGTTCATCGACAGGGCTTAGCAATCAGCCCCAGCATTTT
TRBD1	TRBV27	TRBJ1-1	few	CASDKTGGNTEAFF	TGTGCCAGCGATAAAACAGGGGGCAACACTGAAGCTTTCTTT
-	TRBV3-1/TRBV3-2	TRBJ2-1	-	CASSQSTAGSNQFF	TGTGCCAGCAGCCAATCGACCGCGGGAAGTAACCAGTTCTTC
TRBD1	TRBV2	TRBJ2-7	-	CASSKGWDGSGGSTYEQYF	TGTGCCAGCAGTAAAGGGTGGGACGGATCAGGGGGCTCCACCTACGAGCAGTACTTC
-	TRBV19	TRBJ1-1	-	CASSTQENTEAFF	TGTGCCAGTAGTACTCAGGAGAACACTGAAGCTTTCTTT
TRBD1	TRBV3-1/TRBV3-2	TRBJ2-2	-	CASSKTTGAAPGELFF	TGTGCCAGCAGCAAAACGACAGGGGCGGCACCCGGGGAGCTGTTTTTT
TRBD1	TRBV2	TRBJ1-5	few	CASSPGGPDNQPQHF	TGTGCCAGCAGTCCAGGGGGGCCGGACAATCAGCCCCAGCATTTT
-	TRBV5-1	TRBJ2-1	-	CASSLPPSSYNEQFF	TGCGCCAGCAGCTTGCCTCCGAGCTCCTACAATGAGCAGTTCTTC
TRBD1	TRBV9	TRBJ1-2	-	CASSQSRDRGPGYGYTF	TGTGCCAGCAGCCAAAGCCGGGACAGGGGGCCGGGCTATGGCTACACCTTC
TRBD1	TRBV11-2	TRBJ2-1	few	CASSLGTGVINEQFF	TGTGCCAGCAGCTTAGGGACAGGGGTAATCAATGAGCAGTTCTTC
-	TRBV5-6	TRBJ1-5	-	CASRRGGPYSNQPQHF	TGTGCCAGCAGACGGGGAGGGCCCTATAGCAATCAGCCCCAGCATTTT
TRBD2	TRBV6-1	TRBJ2-2	once	CASSEGPSGSTGELFF	TGTGCCAGCAGTGAAGGCCCTAGCGGGAGCACCGGGGAGCTGTTTTTT
-	TRBV12-5	TRBJ2-5	-	CASGLGSVGGLETQYF	TGTGCTAGTGGTTTGGGGTCGGTGGGGGGGCTGGAGACCCAGTACTTC
-	TRBV7-3	TRBJ2-5	-	CASSPTVTETQYF	TGTGCCAGCAGCCCGACAGTGACAGAGACCCAGTACTTC
-	TRBV19	TRBJ1-5	-	CASSIGRVMNQPQHF	TGTGCCAGTAGTATTGGGAGGGTGATGAATCAGCCCCAGCATTTT
-	TRBV5-1	TRBJ2-2	few	CASRDRIVYNTGELFF	TGCGCCAGCAGGGACAGAATCGTCTATAACACCGGGGAGCTGTTTTTT
-	TRBV5-6	TRBJ1-6	once	CASSPWRGSYNSPLHF	TGTGCCAGCAGCCCCTGGAGGGGCTCCTATAATTCACCCCTCCACTTT
-	TRBV30	TRBJ1-2	few	CAWGGDYGYTF	TGTGCCTGGGGGGGGGACTATGGCTACACCTTC
-	TRBV11-1	TRBJ1-2	few	CASSLAGAYGYTF	TGTGCCAGCAGCTTAGCGGGGGCCTATGGCTACACCTTC
-	TRBV15	TRBJ1-4	-	CATTSGYSATNEKLFF	TGTGCCACCACTTCCGGTTACAGTGCAACTAATGAAAAACTGTTTTTT
TRBD1	TRBV19	TRBJ1-6	-	CASSRDSDNSPLHF	TGTGCCAGTAGCCGGGACAGTGATAATTCACCCCTCCACTTT
TRBD2	TRBV3-1/TRBV3-2	TRBJ2-7	once	CASSQGVLAGVEQYF	TGTGCCAGCAGCCAAGGAGTCCTAGCGGGAGTCGAGCAGTACTTC
-	TRBV15	TRBJ1-2	-	CATSRGGRYPGYTF	TGTGCCACCAGCAGAGGAGGAAGATACCCTGGCTACACCTTC
TRBD2	TRBV5-8	TRBJ2-3	-	CASSFLLAATDTQYF	TGTGCCAGCAGCTTTCTCCTAGCGGCCACAGATACGCAGTATTTT
-	TRBV6-1	TRBJ1-3	-	CASSEGHSGNTIYF	TGTGCCAGCAGTGAAGGACATTCTGGAAACACCATATATTTT
-	TRBV18	TRBJ1-1	-	CASSPKGMNTEAFF	TGTGCCAGCTCACCAAAGGGGATGAACACTGAAGCTTTCTTT
-	TRBV6-5	TRBJ2-5	once	CASSYALRETQYF	TGTGCCAGCAGTTACGCCTTGAGGGAGACCCAGTACTTC
-	TRBV18	TRBJ1-1	-	CASSQTVSGGTEAFF	TGTGCCAGCTCACAGACAGTCAGCGGGGGCACTGAAGCTTTCTTT
-	TRBV2	TRBJ1-6	-	CASSATTGSSYNSPLHF	TGTGCCAGCAGTGCCACAACAGGGAGCTCCTATAATTCACCCCTCCACTTT
TRBD1	TRBV7-8	TRBJ2-7	-	CASSLRDRSYEQYF	TGTGCCAGCAGCTTAAGGGACAGATCCTACGAGCAGTACTTC
TRBD1	TRBV6-2/TRBV6-3	TRBJ1-4	-	CASSSGYRGSEKLFF	TGTGCCAGCAGTTCCGGTTACAGGGGTTCTGAAAAACTGTTTTTT
TRBD1	TRBV19	TRBJ2-2	-	CASSRDRGTGELFF	TGTGCCAGTAGTAGGGACAGGGGTACCGGGGAGCTGTTTTTT
-	TRBV12-3/TRBV12-4	TRBJ1-1	-	CASSLPKNTEAFF	TGTGCCAGCAGTTTACCCAAGAACACTGAAGCTTTCTTT
TRBD1	TRBV18	TRBJ1-2	once	CASSPGQGDYGYTF	TGTGCCAGCTCACCCGGACAGGGGGACTATGGCTACACCTTC
TRBD2	TRBV3-1/TRBV3-2	TRBJ2-3	-	CASSRGGRAQYF	TGTGCCAGCAGCCGAGGCGGGAGGGCTCAGTATTTT
-	TRBV5-1	TRBJ2-2	-	CASSLDGRTGELFF	TGCGCCAGCAGCTTGGATGGGCGCACCGGGGAGCTGTTTTTT
-	TRBV5-1	TRBJ2-1	-	CASSLGVAGEYNEQFF	TGCGCCAGCAGCTTGGGAGTCGCAGGGGAGTACAATGAGCAGTTCTTC
TRBD2	TRBV6-5	TRBJ2-3	-	CASRAGGSKDTQYF	TGTGCCAGCCGAGCGGGAGGGAGCAAGGATACGCAGTATTTT
TRBD2	TRBV19	TRBJ2-2	-	CASLGLGKDSGELFF	TGTGCCAGTTTGGGACTAGGAAAAGATTCCGGGGAGCTGTTTTTT
-	TRBV2	TRBJ1-2	-	CASSEVRTAYGYTF	TGTGCCAGCAGTGAAGTACGGACAGCCTATGGCTACACCTTC
-	TRBV15	TRBJ1-4	-	CATLRSLAYEKLFF	TGTGCCACCCTAAGGAGTTTGGCCTATGAAAAACTGTTTTTT
TRBD1	TRBV7-7	TRBJ1-1	-	CASSSILTGRLRTEAFF	TGTGCTAGCAGCTCGATTCTGACAGGGCGGCTTAGGACTGAAGCTTTCTTT
TRBD1	TRBV12-3/TRBV12-4	TRBJ2-7	-	CASRGTGGYEQYF	TGTGCCAGCAGAGGGACAGGGGGCTACGAGCAGTACTTC
-	TRBV2	TRBJ1-1	few	CASIWTENTEAFF	TGTGCCAGCATCTGGACTGAGAACACTGAAGCTTTCTTT